This T cell receptor (beta chain) emerged from a study of blood T cells in healthy people across ages. Many counts were recorded for this clonotype. Its specificity is unknown. Study-level points and caveats: Age advanced and TCR beta diversity per million T cells fell, roughly linearly.

This CDR3 is built from 16 residues. V lost 3 bases, J lost 2 bases, and 16 bases lay in between. CDR1 and CDR2 from the germline V gene are KGHSH and LQKENI. Sample-barcoded 5' priming and a J-beta primer mix drove a second PCR of about 7 to 12 cycles. TCRdb re-called the 5' RACE reads with MiXCR, one entry per CDR3 protein. The data show 1.5 million to 2 million distinct CDR3 sequences, around 50% seen once. Each donor had approximately 10 milliliters of peripheral blood drawn. Specimen: blood. This receptor was obtained from a woman between 40 and 50 years old in good health. This chain uses TRBV18 with TRBJ2-5; D could derive from TRBD1 or TRBD2 (5 bases each). In DNA, the CDR3 is TGTGCCAGCTCACCGAGGGGTTTAGGACTGCAAGAGACCCAGTACTTC. This gives the protein CASSPRGLGLQETQYF.